What follows describes a single TCR beta chain. The target antigen is unknown. Naive CD8 cells lacked CD45RO and underwent positive selection for CCR7, leaving out terminally differentiated effector memory CD45RA+ cells. Donation came from healthy HIV-negative adults that had no recent acute infections or vaccinations. V dropped 0 bases and J dropped 6 bases, with 10 bases sitting between them. The CDR3 consists of 14 residues. CDR1 SGHRS and CDR2 YFSETQ come from the germline V gene. The data are from a study of shared clonotypes between healthy human individuals. For the study at large: Researchers assigned three CD4 naive, three CD4 memory, two CD8 naive and one CD8 memory plate to each donor.

Study results and caveats: Four donors had around 5.2% of their naive CD4 clonotypes in common.

Assay execution proceeded at the deep level. Profiled with immunoSEQ multiplex PCR; TCRdb holds only in-frame clones, not every one. The data show 1.5 million to 2.5 million clones, with about 95% seen just once and roughly 1.2% held by the top ten. The clonotype comes from a man between 18 and 29 years old in good health. The gene calls are TRBV5-1 and TRBJ2-4; D possibly corresponds to TRBD1 (5 bases). Sequencing was performed on naive CD8+ T cells sorted from blood. CDR3: CASSLAGFGNIQYF. The CDR3, as DNA: TGCGCCAGCAGCTTGGCAGGGTTCGGAAACATTCAGTACTTC. Full variable domain (outside the CDR3, taken from reference TRBV5-1 and TRBJ2-4): KAGVTQTPRYLIKTRGQQVTLSCSPISGHRSVSWYQQTPGQGLQFLFEYFSETQRNKGNFPGRFSGRQFSNSRSEMNVSTLELGDSALYLCASSLAGFGNIQYFGAGTRLSVL.